This T cell receptor (beta chain) appears in the sequencing data of a study of cytomegalovirus exposure and HLA in healthy donors. The PCR contained 60 Vbeta and 13 Jbeta primers. The assay was immunoSEQ multiplex PCR, and TCRdb's table has in-frame clones only and misses some. There are some 150,000 clones in the sample; more than 70% occur only once, and roughly 5.3% lies in the top ten. This CDR3 is built from 13 residues. Germline-derived CDR1 and CDR2 are MDHEN and SYDVKM. V shed 3 bases and J shed 0 bases, with 6 bases lying between them. Overall study results and limits: A later analysis linked a missense variant in DCLRE1C to the trimming of TCR beta V and J genes. As was reported, the HLA-A and HLA-B alleles of most subjects were accurately predicted from TCR beta sequences. Reportedly, a later analysis found an Asian-associated ancestry cluster had fewer N-insertions than the roughly 700-donor mean.

A note on this clone: What it binds is unknown.

The clonotype was recovered from a woman between 40 and 55 years old in good health and CMV-seropositive. This chain joins TRBV28 and TRBJ2-7; D unresolved. The sample consisted of PBMCs. The CDR3 bases are TGTGCCAGCAGTTTTAGGAGCTCCTACGAGCAGTACTTC. Translating it yields CASSFRSSYEQYF.